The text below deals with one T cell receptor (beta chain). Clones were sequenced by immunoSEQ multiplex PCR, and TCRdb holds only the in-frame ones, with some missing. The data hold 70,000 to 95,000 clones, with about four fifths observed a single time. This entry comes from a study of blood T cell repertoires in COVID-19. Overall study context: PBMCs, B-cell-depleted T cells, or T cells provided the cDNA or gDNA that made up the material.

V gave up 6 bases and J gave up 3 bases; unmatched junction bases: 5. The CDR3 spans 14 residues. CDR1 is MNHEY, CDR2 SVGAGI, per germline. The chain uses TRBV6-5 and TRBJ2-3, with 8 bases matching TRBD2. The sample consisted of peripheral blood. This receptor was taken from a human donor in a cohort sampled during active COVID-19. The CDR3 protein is CASRRRGGTDTQYF. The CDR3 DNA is TGTGCCAGCAGGCGCCGGGGGGGGACAGATACGCAGTATTTT.